This T cell receptor beta chain was observed in a study of T cells in Graves' hyperthyroidism and ophthalmopathy. RNA transcripts yielded amplified TCR beta CDR3 regions. During a first-round RT-PCR of the TCR CDR3, the HTBI primer set was used. TCRdb passed the multiplex PCR reads through MiXCR, listing each CDR3 protein once. The sample shows roughly 700,000 distinct CDR3 sequences, roughly 15% of them seen only once. This CDR3 is built from 16 residues. Per germline, CDR1 SGHTA and CDR2 FQGNSA. V shed 1 base, J shed 8 bases, and the junction held 4 bases outside the gene matches. The chain couples TRBV7-2 to TRBJ2-1, with 14 bases that match TRBD2. Sequencing was done on a sample of blood. The receptor's source is a young woman with Graves' hyperthyroidism. The CDR3 region has the DNA TGTGCCAGCAGCTTAGTAGGGACTAGCGGGAGCGATGAGCAGTTCTTC. It encodes CASSLVGTSGSDEQFF.